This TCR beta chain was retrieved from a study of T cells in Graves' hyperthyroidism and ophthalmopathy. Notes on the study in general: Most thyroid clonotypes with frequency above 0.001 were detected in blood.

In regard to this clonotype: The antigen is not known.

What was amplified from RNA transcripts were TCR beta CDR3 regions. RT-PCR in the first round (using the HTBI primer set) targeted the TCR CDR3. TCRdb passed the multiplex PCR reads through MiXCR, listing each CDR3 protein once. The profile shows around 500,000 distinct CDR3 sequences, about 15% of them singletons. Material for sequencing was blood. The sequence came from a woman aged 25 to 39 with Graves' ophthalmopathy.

The CDR3 reads CASSPTSRAYEQYF. The CDR3, as DNA: TGTGCCAGCAGCCCGACTAGCCGAGCCTACGAGCAGTACTTC. This sequence joins TRBV5-5 and TRBJ2-7; TRBD2 matches 7 bases. Losses at the gene ends were 4 bases for V and 2 bases for J; bases not matched to a gene: 6. Germline CDR1 SGHKS, CDR2 YYEKEE (reference sequence). The length of the CDR3 is 14 residues.